This passage covers 15 T cell receptor beta chains from one sample sequenced in a study of blood T cells in healthy people across ages. The authors ran a second PCR of about 6 to 11 cycles using a sample-barcoded 5' primer and a J-beta primer mix. Via MiXCR, TCRdb re-called the 5' RACE reads, giving one row per CDR3 protein. The sample lists 550,000 to 650,000 distinct CDR3 sequences, approximately 26% occurring once. These data also formed part of another study, on T cells of mothers and their children.

Input material: blood. Receptors were obtained from a boy aged 2 to 9 in good health.

The V call is TRBV12-3 or TRBV12-4, the J call TRBJ2-1; no reliable D call. With 3 bases removed from V and 7 bases from J, the gap between germline ends came to 13 bases. CDR3 length equals 14 residues. CDR3 loop: CASSLDPNRNEQFF. The CDR3 DNA sequence: TGTGCCAGCAGTTTGGATCCAAACCGGAATGAGCAGTTCTTC.

This clonotype was picked up a small number of times. This chain uses TRBV6-5 with TRBJ2-2; D not certain. Germline V gene data show CDR1 as MNHEY and CDR2 as SVGAGI. Trimming cost V 3 bases and J 7 bases, with 12 bases left between them. This CDR3 has 14 amino acids. CDR3 DNA: TGTGCCAGCAGTTATGTCAGATCCATCGGGGAGCTGTTTTTT. It translates to CASSYVRSIGELFF.

In nucleotides, the CDR3 is TGTGCCAGCAGTTACTTCCCGGCCGGGACAGGGGGAAGGAATCAGCCCCAGCATTTT. Its protein is CASSYFPAGTGGRNQPQHF. V usage is TRBV6-5 and J usage is TRBJ1-5, with 11 bases identical to TRBD1. This CDR3 is built from 19 residues. Germline V gene sequence: CDR1 MNHEY, CDR2 SVGAGI. J lost 4 bases, V lost 1 base, and 12 bases had no gene match.

This clonotype was counted between two and nine times. The chain has TRBV2 and TRBJ2-5, with D unresolved. This CDR3 spans 12 amino acids. The germline gives CDR1 SNHLY, CDR2 FYNNEI. The V and J ends lost 7 bases and 3 bases respectively, with 9 bases between them. CDR3 loop: CASTMEKETQYF. CDR3 bases: TGTGCCAGCACGATGGAGAAAGAGACCCAGTACTTC.

This clonotype was picked up a small number of times. The CDR3 loop is CASSQLTSGMNTEAFF. The CDR3 nucleotides are TGTGCCAGCAGTCAGCTGACCTCTGGGATGAACACTGAAGCTTTCTTT. The V gene is TRBV28, the J gene TRBJ1-1; no reliable D call. Trimming removed 5 bases from V and 0 bases from J, with 16 bases in between. This CDR3 contains 16 residues. Germline-derived CDR1 and CDR2 are MDHEN and SYDVKM.

The V call is TRBV2, the J call TRBJ2-3; perhaps TRBD2 as D (7 bases). Germline V lookup: CDR1 SNHLY, CDR2 FYNNEI. The germline V and J ends were trimmed by 6 bases and 4 bases, with 20 bases remaining between them. The CDR3 contains 16 residues. The CDR3: CASRKFTGRGADTQYF. The CDR3 bases are TGTGCCAGCAGAAAATTTACAGGGAGGGGCGCAGATACGCAGTATTTT. Full variable domain (missing parts from reference TRBV2 and TRBJ2-3): EPEVTQTPSHQVTQMGQEVILRCVPISNHLYFYWYRQILGQKVEFLVSFYNNEISEKSEIFDDQFSVERPDGSNFTLKIRSTKLEDSAMYFCASRKFTGRGADTQYFGPGTRLTVL.

J is TRBJ2-7 and V is TRBV19; no clear D. Germline lookup yields CDR1 LNHDA and CDR2 SQIVND (reference sequence). CDR3 length: 14 residues. The V gene lost 3 bases and the J gene lost 7 bases, with 16 bases spanning the gap. The CDR3 region has the DNA TGTGCCAGTAGTATTCAATTCCAAGATGGGGAGCAGTACTTC. As protein: CASSIQFQDGEQYF. The complete variable domain, with remaining parts taken from reference TRBV19 and TRBJ2-7, reads DGGITQSPKYLFRKEGQNVTLSCEQNLNHDAMYWYRQDPGQGLRLIYYSQIVNDFQKGDIAEGYSVSREKKESFPLTVTSAQKNPTAFYLCASSIQFQDGEQYFGPGTRLTVT.

This clonotype has just a few counts. This chain's CDR3 is CASPEIPSAITDTQYF. For the CDR3, the DNA is TGTGCCAGCCCTGAGATCCCTAGCGCCATCACAGATACGCAGTATTTT. The chain joins TRBV6-1 to TRBJ2-3; a weak D match, TRBD2 (6 bases). CDR1 and CDR2 from the germline V gene are MNHNS and SASEGT. The V end was cut by 8 bases, the J end by 2 bases, with 20 bases between. CDR3 size: 16 residues.

V gene TRBV9 combines with J gene TRBJ2-5; no clear D gene. The germline V and J ends were trimmed by 4 bases and 2 bases, with 18 bases remaining between them. CDR3 length: 16 residues. Germline values: CDR1 SGDLS, CDR2 YYNGEE. The chain's CDR3 is CASSPNEITVQETQYF. CDR3 DNA: TGTGCCAGCAGCCCAAACGAGATAACGGTACAAGAGACCCAGTACTTC.

The CDR3 DNA is TGTGCCAGCTCACTAGAGGCTAGCGGACTCATTCAGTACTTC. Amino acid sequence: CASSLEASGLIQYF. The V gene is TRBV18, the J gene TRBJ2-4; the match to TRBD2 covers 7 bases. CDR1 is KGHSH, CDR2 LQKENI, per germline. The CDR3 runs to 14 residues. V lost 4 bases to trimming and J lost 9 bases; unmatched junction nucleotides: 9.

The rearrangement uses TRBV28 and TRBJ2-5; possible D gene TRBD1, 5 bases. CDR3 size: 13 residues. The germline CDR1 and CDR2 sequences are MDHEN and SYDVKM. Trimming left V 6 bases short and J 7 bases short, with 15 bases between. The CDR3 here is CASRSGAVGTQYF. The CDR3 DNA sequence: TGTGCCAGCAGGAGTGGGGCCGTTGGGACCCAGTACTTC.

The rearrangement uses TRBV7-2 and TRBJ2-7; D gene uncertain. CDR3 size: 14 residues. Germline V CDR1 and CDR2: SGHTA, FQGNSA. Deletions cut 1 base from V and 0 bases from J, with 7 bases between. CDR3 sequence (DNA): TGTGCCAGCAGCTTAGGTCCGAGCTCCTACGAGCAGTACGTC. It translates to CASSLGPSSYEQYV.

The sample holds many counts of this clonotype. The rearrangement links TRBV20-1 to TRBJ1-1; tentatively, D is TRBD1 (5 bases). Germline CDR1 is DFQATT and CDR2 is SNEGSKA (reference sequence). The CDR3 extends over 12 amino acids. Deletions cut 3 bases from V and 5 bases from J, with 10 bases between. DNA for the CDR3: TGCAGTGCTAGGAGGGGCGAGACTGAAGCTTTCTTT. Protein: CSARRGETEAFF.

This clonotype was observed a handful of times. The junction departs from germline at one end; a sequencing error may be responsible. This chain uses TRBV7-9 with TRBJ2-6; D is unclear. Germline V gene lookup returns CDR1 SEHNR and CDR2 FQNEAQ (reference sequence). The CDR3 runs to 17 residues. CDR3 loop: CAGSFSPVKAGANVLTF. The CDR3 DNA reads TGTGCCGGCAGTTTCTCTCCAGTGAAAGCTGGGGCCAACGTCCTGACTTTC. Full variable domain (remainder filled in from reference TRBV7-9 and TRBJ2-6): DTGVSQNPRHKITKRGQNVTFRCDPISEHNRLYWYRQTLGQGPEFLTYFQNEAQLEKSRLLSDRFSAERPKGSFSTLEIQRTEQGDSAMYLCAGSFSPVKAGANVLTFGAGSRLTVL.

The rearrangement links TRBV11-2 to TRBJ2-3; D may correspond to TRBD1 or TRBD2 (6 bases each). Germline V lookup: CDR1 SGHAT, CDR2 FQNNGV. The CDR3 has 16 residues. Trimming shortened V by 1 base and J by 0 bases, and 11 bases separated the two germline ends. The CDR3 sequence is CASSLVGGGSTDTQYF. The CDR3 nucleotides are TGTGCCAGCAGCTTAGTAGGAGGGGGAAGCACAGATACGCAGTATTTT. The full variable domain, in which reference TRBV11-2 and TRBJ2-3 provide the parts outside the CDR3, is EAGVAQSPRYKIIEKRQSVAFWCNPISGHATLYWYQQILGQGPKLLIQFQNNGVVDDSQLPKDRFSAERLKGVDSTLKIQPAKLEDSAVYLCASSLVGGGSTDTQYFGPGTRLTVL.